This TCR beta chain was recovered during a study of T cells in Graves' hyperthyroidism and ophthalmopathy. Study background: Prior to any treatment, at the point of initial diagnosis, peripheral blood was collected. Study observations and caveats: Ophthalmopathy cases were set apart from stable hyperthyroidism by a 13 V-J model.

Patients were excluded for uncontrolled infection, other autoimmune disease, pregnancy or lactation. Fresh 10 ml peripheral blood yielded PBMCs. This CDR3 has 15 residues. The germline CDR1 and CDR2 sequences are SGHVS and FQNEAQ. Trimming cost V 6 bases and J 3 bases, with 17 bases left between them. The investigators amplified TCR beta CDR3 regions from RNA transcripts. During a first-round RT-PCR of the TCR CDR3, the HTBI primer set was used. TCRdb re-analysed the multiplex PCR reads in MiXCR, keeping a single row per CDR3 protein. The sample holds around 690,000 distinct CDR3 sequences; about 20% are singletons and the top ten take 30% to 40%. For this clonotype: Its matching antigen is unknown.

The J gene is TRBJ1-1, the V gene TRBV7-8; perhaps TRBD1 as D (6 bases). What was sequenced was blood. The receptor was derived from a man aged 25-40 years with Graves' ophthalmopathy. CDR3 sequence reads: CASRQGNKRYTEAFF. The CDR3 DNA sequence: TGTGCCAGCAGACAGGGTAACAAAAGGTACACTGAAGCTTTCTTT.